The clone carrying this T cell receptor (beta chain) was counted ten times or more. A single record per CDR3 protein comes from TCRdb applying MiXCR to the RT-PCR reads. This sample has about 87,000 distinct CDR3 sequences, with roughly 5.2% found just once. This entry belongs to a study of patients and donors after allogeneic stem cell transplantation. The sequence derives from a human donor who was either an allogeneic HSCT recipient or a stem cell or donor lymphocyte infusion donor (not recorded which). It is not recorded whose cells these are; they may come from a transplant donor. Sequencing was carried out using blood, either unsorted or a sorted T cell fraction (not recorded which).

In DNA, the CDR3 is TGTGCCAGCAGTACAGGTCCCGGTCGATACGAGCAGTACTTC. Amino acid sequence: CASSTGPGRYEQYF. The gene calls are TRBV6-1 and TRBJ2-7, with D tentatively TRBD1 (5 bases). The CDR3 covers 14 residues. The germline V gene encodes CDR1 MNHNS and CDR2 SASEGT. With 5 bases removed from V and 4 bases from J, the gap between germline ends came to 15 bases.